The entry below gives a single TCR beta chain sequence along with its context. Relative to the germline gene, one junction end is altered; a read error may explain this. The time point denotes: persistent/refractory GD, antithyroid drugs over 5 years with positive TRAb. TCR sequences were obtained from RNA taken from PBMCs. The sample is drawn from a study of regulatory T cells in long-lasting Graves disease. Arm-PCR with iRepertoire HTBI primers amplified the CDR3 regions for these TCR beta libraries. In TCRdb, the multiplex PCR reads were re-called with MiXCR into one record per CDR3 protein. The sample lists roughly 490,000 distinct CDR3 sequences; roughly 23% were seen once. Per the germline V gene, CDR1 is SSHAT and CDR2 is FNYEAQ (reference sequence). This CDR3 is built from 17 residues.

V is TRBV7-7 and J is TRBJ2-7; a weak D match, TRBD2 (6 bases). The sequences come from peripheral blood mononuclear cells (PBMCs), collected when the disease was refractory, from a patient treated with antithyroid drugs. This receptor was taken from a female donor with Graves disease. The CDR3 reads CASSLGRGKGTPYEQYF. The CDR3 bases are TGTGCTAGCAGCTTAGGACGAGGGAAAGGGACTCCCTACGAGCAGTACTTC.